Presented here are 27 T cell receptor beta chains from one specimen sequenced in a study of cytomegalovirus exposure and HLA in healthy donors. The repertoire was sequenced with immunoSEQ multiplex PCR; TCRdb's copy has only in-frame clones and lacks some. This sample carries 260,000 or so clones, 70% to 90% of them seen once, and the ten largest clones take over 0.7%. Sequenced input: PBMCs. The origin of the receptors is a woman under 30 in good health and CMV-seronegative.

The rearrangement links TRBV27 to TRBJ2-2; the match to TRBD2 covers 14 bases. The CDR3 covers 16 residues. V was clipped by 6 bases and J by 5 bases; unmatched bases: 5. CDR1 is MNHEY and CDR2 is SMNVEV in the germline V gene (reference sequence). CDR3 DNA sequence: TGTGCCAGCAGAGGACTAGCGGGAGGACCGACCGGGGAGCTGTTTTTT. Encoded protein: CASRGLAGGPTGELFF.

V gene TRBV6-1 combines with J gene TRBJ2-1, with TRBD1 matching 7 bases. V dropped 11 bases and J dropped 5; count of bases not matched to a gene: 6. Germline assignment: CDR1 MNHNS and CDR2 SASEGT. The CDR3 length is 12 residues. CDR3 protein: CALQGNNNEQFF. CDR3 nucleotide sequence: TGTGCCTTACAGGGGAATAACAATGAGCAGTTCTTC.

V and J are TRBV11-2 and TRBJ2-2, with TRBD2 matching 11 bases. CDR3 size: 17 residues. With V trimmed by 3 bases and J by 5 bases, 8 bases remained unmatched. Germline CDR1 and CDR2: SGHAT and FQNNGV. The CDR3 nucleotides are TGTGCCAGCAGCTTCATTAGCGGGAGGGTGGGGACCGGGGAGCTGTTTTTT. Protein: CASSFISGRVGTGELFF.

This chain links TRBV2 with TRBJ2-1, with 8 bases that match TRBD2. The junction had 11 bases not matched to a gene; V was cut back by 7 bases and J by 15 bases. The germline V gene has CDR1 SNHLY and CDR2 FYNNEI. CDR3 size: 12 residues. The CDR3 here is CASTEREPLAFF. The DNA of the CDR3 is TGTGCCAGCACGGAGCGGGAGCCCCTCGCGTTCTTC.

This sequence joins TRBV7-2 and TRBJ2-3; 9 bases line up with TRBD1. The CDR3 runs to 15 residues. Germline V lookup: CDR1 SGHTA, CDR2 FQGNSA. With V trimmed by 4 bases and J by 8 bases, 10 bases remained unmatched. CDR3 bases: TGTGCCAGCAGCTCGGAGGACAGGGGTCGTGGTACGCAGTATTTT. This translates into CASSSEDRGRGTQYF.

The chain couples TRBV5-1 to TRBJ2-7; maybe TRBD1 (5 bases). CDR1 SGHRS and CDR2 YFSETQ come from the germline V gene. Trimming took 1 base from V and 1 from J, leaving 12 bases between them. The CDR3 covers 15 residues. The CDR3 nucleotides are TGCGCCAGCAGCTTGACGCAGGGTCGTTCCTACGAGCAGTACTTC. Protein product: CASSLTQGRSYEQYF.

V is TRBV27 and J is TRBJ2-1; TRBD1 is a possible D gene (5 bases). This CDR3 has 14 residues. Germline V gives CDR1 MNHEY, CDR2 SMNVEV (reference sequence). The V and J ends lost 5 bases and 0 bases respectively, with 8 bases between them. The CDR3 DNA follows: TGTGCCAGCAGTCTGGGGCCCTCCTACAATGAGCAGTTCTTC. This translates into CASSLGPSYNEQFF.

The chain has TRBV6-1 and TRBJ1-5; D is undetermined. V was clipped by 6 bases and J by 0 bases, with 9 bases between them. There are 14 residues in the CDR3. The germline gives CDR1 MNHNS, CDR2 SASEGT. The CDR3, as DNA: TGTGCCAGCAGCGCCCGGGATAGCAATCAGCCCCAGCATTTT. This encodes CASSARDSNQPQHF.

This chain connects TRBV18 to TRBJ2-3, with a weak D call TRBD1 (6 bases). The CDR3 loop spans 14 amino acids. The V end was cut by 2 bases, the J end by 6 bases, with 12 bases between. The germline gives CDR1 KGHSH, CDR2 LQKENI. CDR3 amino acids: CASSPIQGQDTQYF. The CDR3 DNA follows: TGTGCCAGCTCACCAATCCAGGGGCAGGATACGCAGTATTTT. The whole variable domain, remainder taken from reference TRBV18 and TRBJ2-3, is NAGVMQNPRHLVRRRGQEARLRCSPMKGHSHVYWYRQLPEEGLKFMVYLQKENIIDESGMPKERFSAEFPKEGPSILRIQQVVRGDSAAYFCASSPIQGQDTQYFGPGTRLTVL.

The chain has TRBV9 and TRBJ2-2; 8 bases agree with TRBD1. Germline-derived CDR1 and CDR2 are SGDLS and YYNGEE. The V and J ends lost 1 base and 3 bases, in that order; junction bases with no gene match: 5. There are 16 residues in the CDR3. The CDR3, as DNA: TGTGCCAGCAGCGTACAGGGGGCGCACGACACCGGGGAGCTGTTTTTT. Residues: CASSVQGAHDTGELFF. The variable domain in full, with the rest retrieved from reference TRBV9 and TRBJ2-2, is DSGVTQTPKHLITATGQRVTLRCSPRSGDLSVYWYQQSLDQGLQFLIQYYNGEERAKGNILERFSAQQFPDLHSELNLSSLELGDSALYFCASSVQGAHDTGELFFGEGSRLTVL.

V gene TRBV11-2 combines with J gene TRBJ1-1; 9 nucleotides match TRBD1. Germline CDR1 and CDR2: SGHAT and FQNNGV. The V segment lost 1 base and the J segment 5 bases; nucleotides outside the gene matches: 2. The CDR3 runs to 14 residues. CDR3 DNA: TGTGCCAGCAGCTTAGCGGGGACAGGGACTGAAGCTTTCTTT. It specifies CASSLAGTGTEAFF.

The chain combines TRBV18 with TRBJ2-7; 9 nucleotides align to TRBD1. Germline CDR1 is KGHSH and CDR2 is LQKENI. V lost 2 bases, J lost 3 bases, and 5 bases stayed unmatched. The CDR3 sequence is 15 residues long. The CDR3 reads CASSPLGQGHYEQYF. In nucleotides, the CDR3 is TGTGCCAGCTCACCATTAGGACAGGGGCACTACGAGCAGTACTTC.

This chain links TRBV9 with TRBJ2-1, with D perhaps matching TRBD1 (7 bases). Trimming shortened V by 8 bases and J by 2 bases, and 17 bases separated the two germline ends. The CDR3 sequence is 15 residues long. Germline loops: CDR1 SGDLS, CDR2 YYNGEE. Here the CDR3 reads CASSGGGGAYNEQFF. In DNA form, the CDR3 reads TGTGCCAGTTCTGGAGGGGGCGGGGCCTACAATGAGCAGTTCTTC.

This chain uses TRBV25-1 with TRBJ2-1, with TRBD2 identical over 16 bases. V was clipped by 6 bases and J by 8 bases; unmatched bases: 13. CDR1 is MGHDK, CDR2 SYGVNS, per germline. This CDR3 region has 18 residues. The CDR3 bases are TGTGCCAGCAGCTGGGACACGGGACTAGCGGGAGGGCCGTATGAGCAGTTCTTC. Translating it yields CASSWDTGLAGGPYEQFF.

V usage is TRBV6-4 and J usage is TRBJ2-2, with 8 bases matching TRBD2. Germline lookup yields CDR1 MRHNA and CDR2 SNTAGT. The CDR3 sequence is 15 residues long. Trimming removed 3 bases from V and 6 bases from J; junction bases left unmatched: 6. The CDR3 bases are TGTGCCAGCAGTGAAGTCGGGAGGGCGTCCGGGGAGCTGTTTTTT. It is translated as CASSEVGRASGELFF.

The chain joins TRBV27 to TRBJ1-1; the D is unclear. There are 11 residues in the CDR3. Germline assignment: CDR1 MNHEY and CDR2 SMNVEV (reference sequence). The V end lost 7 bases, the J end lost 3 bases, and 6 bases lay between the germline ends. Here the CDR3 DNA reads TGTGCCAGCAAGTACTACACTGAAGCTTTCTTT. Translation: CASKYYTEAFF.

The V call is TRBV27, the J call TRBJ1-2; perhaps TRBD1 as D (6 bases). Germline-derived CDR1 and CDR2 are MNHEY and SMNVEV (reference sequence). With 4 bases removed from V and 8 bases from J, the gap between germline ends came to 17 bases. The CDR3 has 14 amino acids. As DNA, the CDR3 is TGTGCCAGCAGTTCACCCCTGAGGGGGAAAGGCTACACCTTC. Amino acids: CASSSPLRGKGYTF.

The chain employs TRBV5-1 and TRBJ2-3; D gene uncertain. The CDR3 runs to 15 residues. Germline-derived CDR1 and CDR2 are SGHRS and YFSETQ. Trimming shortened V by 0 bases and J by 4 bases, and 12 bases separated the two germline ends. The CDR3 here is CASSLAVASSDTQYF. As DNA, the CDR3 is TGCGCCAGCAGCTTGGCCGTGGCCTCTTCAGATACGCAGTATTTT.

This chain joins TRBV9 and TRBJ2-1; 9 bases fit TRBD2. The junction had 11 bases not matched to a gene; V was cut back by 4 bases and J by 9 bases. Germline V gene sequence: CDR1 SGDLS, CDR2 YYNGEE. CDR3 length equals 15 residues. The CDR3 DNA reads as TGTGCCAGCAGCCCCGCGGGACTAGCCGTAGGTGAGCAGTTCTTC. It is translated as CASSPAGLAVGEQFF. The full variable domain, its missing parts supplied by reference TRBV9 and TRBJ2-1, is DSGVTQTPKHLITATGQRVTLRCSPRSGDLSVYWYQQSLDQGLQFLIQYYNGEERAKGNILERFSAQQFPDLHSELNLSSLELGDSALYFCASSPAGLAVGEQFFGPGTRLTVL.

The chain is built from TRBV5-1 and TRBJ2-1; 7 bases agree with TRBD2. Looked up from germline, CDR1 is SGHRS and CDR2 is YFSETQ. The ends lost 2 bases at V and 5 bases at J; junction bases unmatched: 4. The CDR3 is 14 residues long. The CDR3 DNA sequence: TGCGCCAGCAGCTTAGGCGGGAGAAACAATGAGCAGTTCTTC. Protein: CASSLGGRNNEQFF.

The chain combines TRBV19 with TRBJ1-1; D is perhaps TRBD1 (5 bases). CDR1 and CDR2 from the germline V gene are LNHDA and SQIVND (reference sequence). Trimming left V 7 bases short and J 5 bases short, with 14 bases between. This CDR3 is 13 amino acids long. The CDR3 DNA reads as TGTGCCAGTATAAAAAGGGGTTTAACTGAAGCTTTCTTT. Residues: CASIKRGLTEAFF.

This clone has only a few counts. Written as DNA, the CDR3 is TGTGCCAGCAGCCGTGGAGTCGAGACAGGGACCTTC. Protein sequence: CASSRGVETGTF. The chain joins TRBV5-6 to TRBJ1-2; TRBD1 matches 7 bases. The CDR3 spans 12 residues. Germline CDR1 is SGHDT and CDR2 is YYEEEE. V dropped 4 bases and J dropped 14; count of bases not matched to a gene: 11. Filled out from reference TRBV5-6 and TRBJ1-2, the complete variable domain reads DAGVTQSPTHLIKTRGQQVTLRCSPKSGHDTVSWYQQALGQGPQFIFQYYEEEERQRGNFPDRFSGHQFPNYSSELNVNALLLGDSALYLCASSRGVETGTFGSGTRLTVV.

The V call is TRBV6-6, the J call TRBJ2-7; TRBD2 agrees at 10 bases. With V trimmed by 7 bases and J by 2 bases, 8 bases remained unmatched. The CDR3 is 15 residues long. Per germline, CDR1 MNHNY and CDR2 SVGAGI (reference sequence). CDR3 loop: CASTPGLAGAYEQYF. The CDR3 DNA sequence: TGTGCCAGCACCCCGGGTCTAGCGGGGGCCTACGAGCAGTACTTC.

This chain joins TRBV4-1 and TRBJ2-5; tentative D call: TRBD2 (6 bases). CDR1 MGHRA and CDR2 YSYEKL come from the germline V gene. V was clipped by 5 bases and J by 1 base, with 11 bases between them. CDR3 size: 14 residues. Written as DNA, the CDR3 is TGCGCCAGCAGCAACCGGGACTTCCAAGAGACCCAGTACTTC. It specifies CASSNRDFQETQYF.

This clone was found once. The chain is built from TRBV6-5 and TRBJ2-2, with unresolved D. The CDR3 runs to 12 residues. Trimming pared 6 bases from V and 0 bases from J, leaving 2 bases between. The V gene's germline CDR1 is MNHEY and CDR2 SVGAGI. The CDR3 loop reads CASSTNTGELFF. CDR3 coding DNA: TGTGCCAGCAGCACGAACACCGGGGAGCTGTTTTTT.

V and J are TRBV28 and TRBJ2-1; D ambiguous. V lost 1 base to trimming and J lost 6 bases, with 7 bases between them. Germline V gene lookup returns CDR1 MDHEN and CDR2 SYDVKM. CDR3 size: 13 residues. The CDR3 spells CASSLSVSNEQFF. The CDR3 bases are TGTGCCAGCAGTTTATCAGTCAGCAATGAGCAGTTCTTC.

This chain joins TRBV10-3 and TRBJ2-1, with D maybe TRBD1 (5 bases). V shed 0 bases and J shed 1 base, with 13 bases lying between them. Germline V gene lookup returns CDR1 ENHRY and CDR2 SYGVKD. CDR3 length equals 17 residues. CDR3 amino acids: CAISESGLVVSYNEQFF. CDR3 DNA sequence: TGTGCCATCAGTGAGTCGGGGCTTGTAGTATCCTACAATGAGCAGTTCTTC.